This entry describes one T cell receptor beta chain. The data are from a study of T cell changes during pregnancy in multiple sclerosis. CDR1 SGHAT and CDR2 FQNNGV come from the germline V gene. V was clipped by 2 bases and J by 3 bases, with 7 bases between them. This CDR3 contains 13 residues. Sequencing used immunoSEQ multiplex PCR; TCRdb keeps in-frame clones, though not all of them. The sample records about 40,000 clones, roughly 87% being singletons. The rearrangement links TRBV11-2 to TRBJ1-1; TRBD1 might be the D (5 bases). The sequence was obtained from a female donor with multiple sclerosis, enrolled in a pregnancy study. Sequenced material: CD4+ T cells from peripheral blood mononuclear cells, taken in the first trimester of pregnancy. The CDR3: CASSLRGDTEAFF. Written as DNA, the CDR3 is TGTGCCAGCAGCTTAAGGGGTGACACTGAAGCTTTCTTT.